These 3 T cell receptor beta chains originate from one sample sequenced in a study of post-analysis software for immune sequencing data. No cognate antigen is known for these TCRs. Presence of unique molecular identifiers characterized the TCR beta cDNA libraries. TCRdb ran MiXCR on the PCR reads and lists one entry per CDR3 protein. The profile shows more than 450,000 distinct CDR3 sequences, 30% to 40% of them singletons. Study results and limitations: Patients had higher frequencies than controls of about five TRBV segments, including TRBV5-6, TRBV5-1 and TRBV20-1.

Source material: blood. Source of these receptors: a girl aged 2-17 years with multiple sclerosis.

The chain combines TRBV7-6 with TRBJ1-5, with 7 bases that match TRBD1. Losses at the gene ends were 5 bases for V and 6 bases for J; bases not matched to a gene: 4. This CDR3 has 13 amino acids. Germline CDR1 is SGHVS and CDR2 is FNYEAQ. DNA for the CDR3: TGTGCCAGCAGCGGGACAGAAATTCAGCCCCAGCATTTT. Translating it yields CASSGTEIQPQHF. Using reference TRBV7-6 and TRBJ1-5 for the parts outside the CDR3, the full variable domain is GAGVSQSPRYKVTKRGQDVALRCDPISGHVSLYWYRQALGQGPEFLTYFNYEAQQDKSGLPNDRFSAERPEGSISTLTIQRTEQRDSAMYRCASSGTEIQPQHFGDGTRLSIL.

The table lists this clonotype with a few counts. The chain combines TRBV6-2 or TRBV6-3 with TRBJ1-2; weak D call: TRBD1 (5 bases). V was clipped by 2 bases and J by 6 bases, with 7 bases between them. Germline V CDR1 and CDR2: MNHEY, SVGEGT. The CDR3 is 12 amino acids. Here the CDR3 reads CASSYGANGYTF. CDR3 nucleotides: TGTGCCAGCAGTTACGGGGCTAATGGCTACACCTTC.

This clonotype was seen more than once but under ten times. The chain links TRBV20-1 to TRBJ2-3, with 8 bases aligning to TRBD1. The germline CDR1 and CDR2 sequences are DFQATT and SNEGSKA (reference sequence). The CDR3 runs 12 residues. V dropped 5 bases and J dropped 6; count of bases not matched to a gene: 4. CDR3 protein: CSASRGHDTQYF. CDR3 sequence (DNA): TGCAGTGCTTCCAGGGGGCACGATACGCAGTATTTT.